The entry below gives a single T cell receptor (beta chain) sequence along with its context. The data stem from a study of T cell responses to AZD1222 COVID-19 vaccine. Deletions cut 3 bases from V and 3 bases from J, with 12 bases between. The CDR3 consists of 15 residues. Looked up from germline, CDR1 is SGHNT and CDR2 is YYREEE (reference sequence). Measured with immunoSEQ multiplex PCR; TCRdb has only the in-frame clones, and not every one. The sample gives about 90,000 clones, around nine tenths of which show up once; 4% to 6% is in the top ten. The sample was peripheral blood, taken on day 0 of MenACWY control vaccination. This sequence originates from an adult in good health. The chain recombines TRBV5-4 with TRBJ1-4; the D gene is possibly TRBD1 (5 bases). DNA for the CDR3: TGTGCCAGCAGCTCGTCAGGGAAGGCTAATGAAAAACTGTTTTTT. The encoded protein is CASSSSGKANEKLFF.